These 9 T cell receptor beta chains were sequenced from one sample in a study of T cells in Graves' hyperthyroidism and ophthalmopathy. TCR beta CDR3 region amplification was performed from RNA transcripts. Carried out on the TCR CDR3, a first-round RT-PCR used the HTBI primer set. TCRdb fed the multiplex PCR reads into MiXCR, producing one record per CDR3 protein. The table records about 200,000 distinct CDR3 sequences, roughly a sixth of them present only once. The sequencing sample was made of blood. The origin of the receptors is a woman aged 45 to 65 with Graves' hyperthyroidism.

In this sample, this clonotype turned up many times. This sequence joins TRBV27 and TRBJ1-2; 7 bases are shared with TRBD1. Germline V CDR1 and CDR2: MNHEY, SMNVEV (reference sequence). V shed 6 bases, J shed 5 bases, and the junction held 12 bases outside the gene matches. This CDR3 region has 15 residues. CDR3 sequence reads: CASSPTGGTVYGYTF. CDR3 sequence (DNA): TGTGCCAGCAGCCCTACTGGCGGGACAGTATATGGCTACACCTTC.

This clonotype was observed a handful of times. This chain uses TRBV3-1 with TRBJ2-1, with TRBD2 matching 11 bases. V was clipped by 5 bases and J by 3 bases; unmatched bases: 9. Germline V CDR1 and CDR2: LGHDT, YNNKEL (reference sequence). The CDR3 length is 17 residues. The CDR3 protein is CASSSLLTSGNYNEQFF. Written as DNA, the CDR3 is TGTGCCAGCAGCTCCCTCCTGACTAGCGGGAACTACAATGAGCAGTTCTTC.

This rearrangement joins TRBV5-1 to TRBJ2-7, with unresolved D. The CDR3 is 16 amino acids. V dropped 4 bases and J dropped 2 bases, with 19 bases sitting between them. The germline V gene encodes CDR1 SGHRS and CDR2 YFSETQ. The CDR3 loop is CASSQDFQRSTYEQYF. The CDR3 region has the DNA TGCGCCAGCAGCCAAGATTTTCAGAGATCAACCTACGAGCAGTACTTC.

This clonotype was picked up many times. This chain joins TRBV20-1 and TRBJ2-1; D not certain. Per the germline V gene, CDR1 is DFQATT and CDR2 is SNEGSKA (reference sequence). The CDR3 covers 16 residues. Trimming removed 2 bases at V and 0 bases at J, with 14 bases between. CDR3: CSARLLGPFSYNEQFF. CDR3 bases: TGCAGTGCTAGACTCCTAGGCCCTTTCTCCTACAATGAGCAGTTCTTC.

The table lists this clonotype with a few counts. V gene TRBV12-3 or TRBV12-4 combines with J gene TRBJ1-4; D possibly corresponds to TRBD1 (5 bases). CDR3 length equals 12 residues. V was cut by 1 base and J by 12 bases, with 9 bases left in between. CDR3 coding DNA: TGTGCCAGCAGTTTAGTTTTGGGGGAACTGTTTTTT. Its protein product is CASSLVLGELFF.

Only a few counts were recorded for this clonotype. The chain joins TRBV7-3 to TRBJ2-1; TRBD2 matches 10 bases. The J segment lost 9 bases and the V segment lost 3 bases, leaving 8 bases of the junction unmatched. Germline CDR1 SGHTA, CDR2 FQGTGA. The CDR3 is 15 residues long. This CDR3 is CASSFWASGSSEQFF. The CDR3 nucleotides read TGTGCCAGCAGCTTCTGGGCTAGCGGGAGTAGTGAGCAGTTCTTC.

This clonotype was seen more than once but under ten times. This chain connects TRBV19 to TRBJ2-7; D gene unclear. The germline V gene has CDR1 LNHDA and CDR2 SQIVND (reference sequence). This CDR3 spans 12 amino acids. The V and J ends lost 5 bases and 2 bases respectively, with 7 bases between them. The CDR3 is CASSDRTYEQYF. The DNA for the CDR3 is TGTGCCAGTAGTGACCGGACCTACGAGCAGTACTTC. Full variable domain (outside the CDR3, taken from reference TRBV19 and TRBJ2-7): DGGITQSPKYLFRKEGQNVTLSCEQNLNHDAMYWYRQDPGQGLRLIYYSQIVNDFQKGDIAEGYSVSREKKESFPLTVTSAQKNPTAFYLCASSDRTYEQYFGPGTRLTVT.

The sample holds many counts of this clonotype. V and J are TRBV6-1 and TRBJ2-2; perhaps D is TRBD1 or TRBD2 (5 bases each). Trimming shortened V by 7 bases and J by 4 bases, and 16 bases separated the two germline ends. CDR1 is MNHNS and CDR2 is SASEGT in the germline V gene. The CDR3 extends over 15 amino acids. CDR3 sequence reads: CASTSRQRGTGELFF. CDR3 DNA: TGTGCCAGCACCTCCCGGCAGAGGGGCACCGGGGAGCTGTTTTTT.

The CDR3: CASTTAASGANVLTF. The CDR3 bases are TGTGCCAGCACCACAGCGGCATCTGGGGCCAACGTCCTGACTTTC. V gene TRBV6-2 or TRBV6-3 combines with J gene TRBJ2-6; tentative D call: TRBD2 (5 bases). The V gene lost 7 bases and the J gene lost 1 base, with 11 bases spanning the gap. The CDR3 sequence is 15 residues long. Germline V gene lookup returns CDR1 MNHEY and CDR2 SVGEGT.